A single sample is the source of the 25 T cell receptor beta chains below, sequenced in a study of cytomegalovirus exposure and HLA in healthy donors. The primer mix had 60 Vbeta and 13 Jbeta primers. Repertoires were generated with immunoSEQ multiplex PCR, while TCRdb's copy carries only in-frame clones and drops some. The profile shows about 57,000 clones, 55% to 85% of them singletons. Sequencing used PBMCs. The receptor set was obtained from a woman in her fifties or sixties in good health and CMV-seronegative.

V is TRBV30 and J is TRBJ2-3, with 8 positions matching TRBD2. Looked up from germline, CDR1 is GTSNPN and CDR2 is SVGIG (reference sequence). The trim removed 3 bases at V and 0 bases at J, leaving 5 bases unmatched. CDR3 length: 15 amino acids. CDR3 DNA sequence: TGTGCCTGGAGAAGAGCGGGAGCGAGCACAGATACGCAGTATTTT. It is translated as CAWRRAGASTDTQYF.

This clone appeared once. The genes are TRBV15 and TRBJ1-1, with 7 bases matching TRBD1. In germline, CDR1 is LNHNV, CDR2 YYDKDF (reference sequence). J was trimmed by 10 bases and V by 5 bases; bases with no gene match: 7. CDR3 length: 12 residues. CDR3 nucleotides: TGTGCCACCAGCGCCGGGACAGCAACAGCTTTCTTT. Its protein product is CATSAGTATAFF.

The J gene is TRBJ2-1, the V gene TRBV14; D gene unclear. V was cut by 4 bases and J by 3 bases, with 7 bases left in between. Germline V lookup: CDR1 SGHDN, CDR2 FVKESK. The CDR3 spans 13 residues. The DNA of the CDR3 is TGTGCCAGCAGCCCTGAGATCTACAATGAGCAGTTCTTC. Translated: CASSPEIYNEQFF.

This clone was counted between two and nine times. In DNA, the CDR3 is TGTGCCTGGAATCAGGGCAATCAGCCCCAGCATTTT. Translated: CAWNQGNQPQHF. The gene calls are TRBV30 and TRBJ1-5; D not certain. CDR1 and CDR2 from the germline V gene are GTSNPN and SVGIG (reference sequence). Between the trimmed V and J ends, which lost 4 bases and 2 bases, there was a span of 6 bases. The CDR3 extends over 12 amino acids.

This clone has more than one count but fewer than ten. The J gene is TRBJ2-7, the V gene TRBV9; 8 nucleotides match TRBD2. V shed 4 bases, J shed 1 base, and the junction held 4 bases outside the gene matches. The CDR3 totals 14 residues. Germline-derived CDR1 and CDR2 are SGDLS and YYNGEE. The DNA for the CDR3 is TGTGCCAGCAGCAGCGGGAGAGATTCCTACGAGCAGTACTTC. Translating gives CASSSGRDSYEQYF.

The gene calls are TRBV28 and TRBJ1-1; tentatively, D is TRBD1 (5 bases). Germline values: CDR1 MDHEN, CDR2 SYDVKM. V shed 6 bases and J shed 5 bases, with 19 bases lying between them. The CDR3 runs to 15 residues. The CDR3, as DNA: TGTGCCAGCAGCACCTGGCGGGGCCGGTTGACTGAAGCTTTCTTT. Amino acid sequence: CASSTWRGRLTEAFF.

This rearrangement joins TRBV29-1 to TRBJ2-5; D is perhaps TRBD1 (6 bases). The CDR3 consists of 12 residues. Between the trimmed V and J ends, which lost 1 base and 4 bases, there was a span of 7 bases. Per the germline V gene, CDR1 is SQVTM and CDR2 is ANQGSEA. CDR3 coding DNA: TGCAGCGTTGAAGCACAGGGAGAGACCCAGTACTTC. This sequence encodes CSVEAQGETQYF. The entire variable domain, with the rest obtained from reference TRBV29-1 and TRBJ2-5, is as follows: SAVISQKPSRDICQRGTSLTIQCQVDSQVTMMFWYRQQPGQSLTLIATANQGSEATYESGFVIDKFPISRPNLTFSTLTVSNMSPEDSSIYLCSVEAQGETQYFGPGTRLLVL.

This clone was observed a few times. The sample contains more than one DNA sequence encoding this CDR3. V is TRBV7-9 and J is TRBJ2-7; D unresolved. The CDR3 spans 12 residues. V lost 1 base and J 3 bases, leaving 4 bases between the germline ends. Per the germline V gene, CDR1 is SEHNR and CDR2 is FQNEAQ (reference sequence). The CDR3 DNA is TGTGCCAGCAGCTTAGGCAGCTACGAGCAGTACTTC. Its protein is CASSLGSYEQYF. The variable domain in full, with the rest retrieved from reference TRBV7-9 and TRBJ2-7, is DTGVSQNPRHKITKRGQNVTFRCDPISEHNRLYWYRQTLGQGPEFLTYFQNEAQLEKSRLLSDRFSAERPKGSFSTLEIQRTEQGDSAMYLCASSLGSYEQYFGPGTRLTVT.

The chain combines TRBV6-1 with TRBJ1-3; D is uncertain. V shed 4 bases and J shed 6 bases, with 4 bases lying between them. CDR3 length: 11 amino acids. In germline, CDR1 is MNHNS, CDR2 SASEGT. Here the CDR3 reads CASSALNTIYF. The CDR3 DNA sequence: TGTGCCAGCAGTGCTCTAAACACCATATATTTT.

This clone has just a few counts. The chain employs TRBV14 and TRBJ1-1, with no clear D. The CDR3 has 17 amino acids. Germline V gene sequence: CDR1 SGHDN, CDR2 FVKESK. V lost 0 bases and J 4 bases, leaving 18 bases between the germline ends. The CDR3 protein is CASSQDLYSRGGTEAFF. Here the CDR3 DNA reads TGTGCCAGCAGCCAAGATCTTTATAGCCGGGGTGGCACTGAAGCTTTCTTT.

This chain connects TRBV5-1 to TRBJ1-4; TRBD1 agrees at 9 bases. The CDR3 is 16 residues long. Trimming took 5 bases from V and 7 from J; bases not matched to a gene: 12. The germline V gene has CDR1 SGHRS and CDR2 YFSETQ. CDR3 coding DNA: TGCGCCAGCAGTTATACGGACAGGGGTTCGGGTGAAAAACTGTTTTTT. Its translation: CASSYTDRGSGEKLFF. Filled out from reference TRBV5-1 and TRBJ1-4, the complete variable domain reads KAGVTQTPRYLIKTRGQQVTLSCSPISGHRSVSWYQQTPGQGLQFLFEYFSETQRNKGNFPGRFSGRQFSNSRSEMNVSTLELGDSALYLCASSYTDRGSGEKLFFGSGTQLSVL.

The chain employs TRBV7-2 and TRBJ2-3; 10 nucleotides align to TRBD2. The germline V gene encodes CDR1 SGHTA and CDR2 FQGNSA. J lost 2 bases, V lost 7 bases, and 12 bases had no gene match. The CDR3 extends over 17 amino acids. CDR3 DNA: TGTGCCAGCAACCCGGGACTAGCGCCGATTGACACAGATACGCAGTATTTT. It codes for CASNPGLAPIDTDTQYF.

The chain combines TRBV6-5 with TRBJ2-1; D is ambiguous. Germline V gene data show CDR1 as MNHEY and CDR2 as SVGAGI. Trimming shortened V by 4 bases and J by 10 bases, and 11 bases separated the two germline ends. The CDR3 has 12 amino acids. The CDR3 loop is CASSSSSREQFF. The CDR3 DNA sequence: TGTGCCAGCAGTTCTTCATCTCGGGAGCAGTTCTTC.

The chain recombines TRBV7-9 with TRBJ2-5, with D possibly matching TRBD2 (5 bases). The CDR3 contains 13 residues. Deletions cut 4 bases from V and 5 bases from J, with 11 bases between. From germline, CDR1 is SEHNR and CDR2 FQNEAQ (reference sequence). CDR3 coding DNA: TGTGCCAGCAGCTCACCCGCGGGCGAGACCCAGTACTTC. Amino acid sequence: CASSSPAGETQYF.

The DNA for the CDR3 is TGTGCCAGCAGCTTTCAGAGGTCAACCGAAGCTTTCTTT. Translation: CASSFQRSTEAFF. This chain uses TRBV11-2 with TRBJ1-1, with D uncertain. Germline V gives CDR1 SGHAT, CDR2 FQNNGV. With 3 bases removed from V and 8 bases from J, the gap between germline ends came to 13 bases. This CDR3 spans 13 amino acids. The variable domain in full, with the rest retrieved from reference TRBV11-2 and TRBJ1-1, is EAGVAQSPRYKIIEKRQSVAFWCNPISGHATLYWYQQILGQGPKLLIQFQNNGVVDDSQLPKDRFSAERLKGVDSTLKIQPAKLEDSAVYLCASSFQRSTEAFFGQGTRLTVV.

The CDR3 DNA sequence: TGTGCCAGCAGCGGACAGGCTGACACTGAAGCTTTCTTT. This gives the protein CASSGQADTEAFF. The V gene is TRBV6-1, the J gene TRBJ1-1, with 7 bases lining up with TRBD1. The CDR3 sequence is 13 residues long. The junction had 4 bases not matched to a gene; V was cut back by 6 bases and J by 3 bases. Germline loops: CDR1 MNHNS, CDR2 SASEGT.

The rearrangement uses TRBV25-1 and TRBJ2-5, with D possibly TRBD2 on 6 matching bases. The CDR3 spans 14 residues. With 8 bases removed from V and 1 base from J, the gap between germline ends came to 14 bases. Looked up from germline, CDR1 is MGHDK and CDR2 is SYGVNS. The CDR3 DNA reads TGTGCCAGCCTTACTCCGGGACTCCAAGAGACCCAGTACTTC. Its translation: CASLTPGLQETQYF.

In this sample, this clone turned up once. V and J are TRBV19 and TRBJ1-2; the match to TRBD1 covers 7 bases. Germline V gene lookup returns CDR1 LNHDA and CDR2 SQIVND (reference sequence). CDR3 size: 14 residues. V gave up 0 bases and J gave up 7 bases; unmatched junction bases: 5. The CDR3 sequence is CASSIDRGQFGYTF. The CDR3 region has the DNA TGTGCCAGTAGTATAGATCGGGGACAGTTTGGCTACACCTTC.

This clone is categorized as medium-sized. The chain joins TRBV6-1 to TRBJ1-1; D might be TRBD1 (5 bases). CDR3 length equals 13 residues. V lost 7 bases to trimming and J lost 4 bases, with 13 bases between them. Germline V CDR1 and CDR2: MNHNS, SASEGT. CDR3 region: CASIVVGVTEAFF. The CDR3 DNA sequence: TGTGCCAGCATAGTGGTAGGGGTCACTGAAGCTTTCTTT.

The V call is TRBV15, the J call TRBJ2-5; D remains unclear. V lost 5 bases and J lost 5, with 15 bases in between. The CDR3 runs to 14 residues. CDR1 and CDR2 (germline): LNHNV, YYDKDF (reference sequence). CDR3 protein: CATSPRIGGETQYF. CDR3 bases: TGTGCCACCAGCCCGAGGATTGGTGGGGAGACCCAGTACTTC. Complete variable domain (other parts from reference TRBV15 and TRBJ2-5): DAMVIQNPRYQVTQFGKPVTLSCSQTLNHNVMYWYQQKSSQAPKLLFHYYDKDFNNEADTPDNFQSRRPNTSFCFLDIRSPGLGDTAMYLCATSPRIGGETQYFGPGTRLLVL.

The chain couples TRBV5-1 to TRBJ1-1; D remains ambiguous. Trimming pared 0 bases from V and 0 bases from J, leaving 3 bases between. Germline loops: CDR1 SGHRS, CDR2 YFSETQ. The CDR3 extends over 13 amino acids. For the CDR3, the DNA is TGCGCCAGCAGCTTGGACTTGAACACTGAAGCTTTCTTT. It specifies CASSLDLNTEAFF.

V is TRBV18 and J is TRBJ1-4; D unresolved. Germline CDR1 is KGHSH and CDR2 is LQKENI. V lost 4 bases to trimming and J lost 4 bases, with 7 bases between them. CDR3 length equals 13 residues. In DNA form, the CDR3 reads TGTGCCAGCTCACAGCCAAATAATGAAAAACTGTTTTTT. This sequence encodes CASSQPNNEKLFF.

The chain employs TRBV6-5 and TRBJ2-1; tentatively, D is TRBD2 (5 bases). The V gene's germline CDR1 is MNHEY and CDR2 SVGAGI. V lost 5 bases, J lost 10 bases, and 9 bases lay in between. CDR3 length: 11 residues. The CDR3, as DNA: TGTGCCAGCAGTGGCCGACTAGAGCAGTTCTTC. Translation: CASSGRLEQFF.

The rearrangement uses TRBV5-4 and TRBJ2-3, with 11 bases identical to TRBD2. CDR1 SGHNT and CDR2 YYREEE come from the germline V gene (reference sequence). Germline trimming cut 0 bases from V and 0 bases from J; bases unmatched to any gene: 6. CDR3 length: 18 residues. The CDR3, as DNA: TGTGCCAGCAGCTTGGGACTAGCGGGAACGCGAAGCACAGATACGCAGTATTTT. Translating gives CASSLGLAGTRSTDTQYF.

Details on this clone: Since no conserved phenylalanine or tryptophan closes the CDR3, a read error is the likely cause. The chain carries TRBV5-6 and TRBJ1-3, with TRBD1 matching over 7 bases. The ends lost 4 bases at V and 2 bases at J; junction bases unmatched: 3. Per germline, CDR1 SGHDT and CDR2 YYEEEE. The CDR3 is 14 residues long. The CDR3 here is CASSVTGAGNTIYV. CDR3 DNA: TGTGCCAGCAGCGTTACAGGGGCTGGAAACACCATATATGTT.